This T cell receptor beta chain appears in the sequencing data of a study of spatial heterogeneity in lung cancer. For the study at large: Alpha-chain detections were consistently fewer than beta-chain detections among the sequences. General study results and limits: Blood showed ubiquitous tumor TCRs more often at resection than at routine follow-up.

Time point meaning: sample taken at primary tumor resection. The donors were 55 to 85 patients with non-small cell lung cancer that was early-stage and untreated. In each case, whole RNA from tumor, nontumor lung or frozen PBMC was sequenced unsorted. TCRdb reanalysed the 5' RACE reads using MiXCR and keeps one entry per CDR3 protein. The table records approximately 40,000 distinct CDR3 sequences, approximately 7% of them present only once. This clonotype was seen ten or more times. The antigen remains undetermined. The germline gives CDR1 SEHNR, CDR2 FQNEAQ (reference sequence). Trimming took 5 bases from V and 1 from J; bases not matched to a gene: 10. The CDR3 totals 16 residues.

The sample consisted of PBMCs, taken at surgery. The sequence came from a female donor with early-stage non-small cell lung cancer. The rearrangement uses TRBV7-9 and TRBJ2-7; the match to TRBD2 covers 8 bases. The CDR3 sequence is CASSATGTSRSYEQYF. The CDR3 coding sequence is TGTGCCAGCAGCGCCACCGGGACTAGTCGTTCCTACGAGCAGTACTTC.